The 9 T cell receptor beta chains presented below share a single source sample, sequenced in a study of beta chain features in type 1 diabetes. The study, taken as a whole, reports: For Type 1 diabetes patients, all four CD4+ subsets carried TCRB CDR3s that were moderately but significantly shorter.

Expressed TCRB transcripts were sequenced because the isolated RNA had all been reverse transcribed beforehand. The data were produced by immunoSEQ multiplex PCR, yet TCRdb's version contains in-frame clones alone and is incomplete. The sample carries 250,000 to 300,000 clones, approximately 25% recorded once. These receptors' targets are unknown. The specimen sequenced was naive CD4+ T cells from blood. The receptors derive from a woman between 25 and 40 years old with type 1 diabetes.

This clone appeared a few times. V gene TRBV5-4 combines with J gene TRBJ2-3; a possible D gene is TRBD1 (5 bases). This CDR3 region has 16 residues. V was shortened by 0 bases and J by 0 bases, with 11 bases between the two germline ends. The germline V gene has CDR1 SGHNT and CDR2 YYREEE (reference sequence). Written as DNA, the CDR3 is TGTGCCAGCAGCTTGGGCAGCAGGGTTAGCACAGATACGCAGTATTTT. Protein sequence: CASSLGSRVSTDTQYF.

The V gene is TRBV4-1, the J gene TRBJ1-2; 9 bases fit TRBD1. In germline, CDR1 is MGHRA, CDR2 YSYEKL. V lost 0 bases, J lost 5 bases, and 7 bases stayed unmatched. The CDR3 has 16 amino acids. In DNA form, the CDR3 reads TGCGCCAGCAGCCAAGACCTGGACAGGGGAAGGTATGGCTACACCTTC. It translates to CASSQDLDRGRYGYTF.

This sequence joins TRBV5-1 and TRBJ2-1; 14 bases align to TRBD2. Germline V lookup: CDR1 SGHRS, CDR2 YFSETQ. CDR3 size: 15 residues. V shed 4 bases and J 6 bases; nucleotides not matched to a gene: 3. The CDR3 DNA reads as TGCGCCAGCAGCGTGGGACTAGCGGGAGCCAATGAGCAGTTCTTC. It encodes CASSVGLAGANEQFF.

This chain uses TRBV7-8 with TRBJ1-5; TRBD1 matches 7 bases. The germline CDR1 and CDR2 sequences are SGHVS and FQNEAQ. The CDR3 loop spans 16 amino acids. The trim removed 1 base at V and 6 bases at J, leaving 9 bases unmatched. The CDR3 reads CASSLGAGGMGQPQHF. CDR3 bases: TGTGCCAGCAGCTTAGGGGCAGGGGGAATGGGTCAGCCCCAGCATTTT.

J is TRBJ2-1 and V is TRBV6-1, with D maybe TRBD1 (6 bases). Trimming took off 7 bases at V and 4 bases at J, with 17 bases between the two ends. Germline loops: CDR1 MNHNS, CDR2 SASEGT. This CDR3 comprises 15 residues. The CDR3 DNA reads TGTGCCAGCAAAGTTTTGGACAGAACTTACAATGAGCAGTTCTTC. Its protein is CASKVLDRTYNEQFF.

This clone has only a few counts. The J gene is TRBJ2-4, the V gene TRBV6-5; D is perhaps TRBD1 or TRBD2 (6 bases each). Germline CDR1 is MNHEY and CDR2 is SVGAGI. Trimming took off 6 bases at V and 8 bases at J, with 17 bases between the two ends. This CDR3 spans 14 amino acids. The CDR3 region is CASRYREAWDIQYF. CDR3 bases: TGTGCCAGCAGGTACAGGGAGGCCTGGGACATTCAGTACTTC.

The chain combines TRBV7-9 with TRBJ1-1; possible D gene TRBD1, 5 bases. V lost 4 bases and J lost 1, with 10 bases in between. CDR3 size: 14 residues. Germline V lookup: CDR1 SEHNR, CDR2 FQNEAQ (reference sequence). This CDR3 is CASSWGGPNTEAFF. DNA of the CDR3: TGTGCCAGCAGCTGGGGGGGACCGAACACTGAAGCTTTCTTT.

This rearrangement joins TRBV28 to TRBJ1-2; D gene uncertain. This CDR3 contains 13 residues. The V gene lost 6 bases and the J gene lost 2 bases, with 10 bases spanning the gap. The V gene's germline CDR1 is MDHEN and CDR2 SYDVKM. The CDR3 DNA is TGTGCCAGCAGCCGACGGGAGAACTATGGCTACACCTTC. Translation gives CASSRRENYGYTF.

The chain uses TRBV30 and TRBJ1-2; D may be TRBD1 (5 bases). Per germline, CDR1 GTSNPN and CDR2 SVGIG (reference sequence). V was trimmed by 2 bases and J by 1 base, leaving 20 bases between them. This CDR3 spans 17 amino acids. The CDR3 sequence: CAWSPLGSGTVNYGYTF. CDR3 DNA sequence: TGTGCCTGGAGTCCCCTGGGTTCAGGGACTGTTAACTATGGCTACACCTTC.